This TCR beta chain comes out of a study of cytomegalovirus exposure and HLA in healthy donors (dated by TCRdb to the late 2010s). General notes on the study: According to a later analysis, the 120 or so validation repertoires were produced on the same platform as the 666 repertoires of the first cohort. The study was designed to test whether signatures of past pathogen exposure could be identified by cataloging public T cell receptors. A separate validation cohort of roughly 120 different subjects was used in addition to the approximately 700-subject first cohort. The study combined high-throughput TCR immunosequencing, statistical association of individual TCRs with disease status, and machine learning to predict cytomegalovirus infection status.

Results and caveats for the whole study, not just this receptor: In a later analysis, TCRs clustered in the first cohort were found to also tend to co-occur in the 130 or so validation repertoires, with 90% to 95% of cluster scores above 0. The classifier was reported to diagnose cytomegalovirus status with high specificity and sensitivity in both the original and validation cohorts. The authors suggested that the approach could potentially be extended to other disease states and immunological phenotypes. In vitro tests confirmed that a few of the cytomegalovirus-associated TCR beta chains recognize cytomegalovirus antigens. A later analysis lacked HLA typing for the validation cohort, so it scored co-occurrence in that cohort across all 120 or so repertoires. Across donors, most TCR sequences were observed very rarely, whereas some public TCRs were present in many individuals. In the study, 150 to 200 TCR beta chains were listed as associated with cytomegalovirus.

Separate from the approximately 670-subject first cohort, the validation cohort of roughly 120 subjects was the group to which the donors belonged. Notes on this clone: The clone's antigen remains unknown. Per-nucleotide qualities are absent, and no much larger clonotype sits a single base away.

Libraries were prepared through the immunoSEQ multiplex PCR assay. Per the source publication's procedure: A statistical classification framework was developed to diagnose cytomegalovirus status using the catalog of TCR beta chain sequences. TCRdb holds this immuneACCESS table with in-frame rearrangements only. Some clones are missing; in checked studies, unresolved V genes explain under half, and the rest has no known cause. The D gene and trimming were derived from the DNA, and the V and J assignments and clone size from that table. Here the sample has 150,000 to 200,000 clones; under 90% occur a single time. Jointly, the top ten make up 3.5% to 4.5% of the sample. The germline V gene (reference sequence) gives CDR1 as DFQATT and CDR2 as SNEGSKA. Relative to germline, V is 6 bases shorter and J is 5 bases shorter, with 11 bases between their ends. The CDR3, cysteine through phenylalanine, is 11 amino acids long. The DNA shown is the 33-base CDR3, in frame from base 1.

The V gene is TRBV20-1 and the J gene is TRBJ2-7; the D region possibly corresponds to TRBD1 (5 bases align). This clonotype originated in a man between 18 and 29 years old in good health and CMV-seropositive. The sample comprised PBMCs. The bases are TGCAGTGCCGAAAGGGGAAACGAGCAGTACTTC. This is translated as CSAERGNEQYF.